Included here is one TCR beta chain sequence, with context. Antigen specificity is unknown. cDNA synthesis used the whole RNA isolate, giving expressed TCRB sequences. Measured with immunoSEQ multiplex PCR; TCRdb has only the in-frame clones, and not every one. The profile shows 150,000 to 200,000 clones, 10% to 15% of them singletons. Cell sorting via CD45RO/CCR7/CD25/CD127/CD95/CD27 was performed to obtain CD4+ naive, central memory, regulatory and stem cell-like memory cells. Germline V CDR1 and CDR2: SQVTM, ANQGSEA. The V and J ends lost 3 bases and 5 bases respectively, with 3 bases between them. The CDR3 runs 10 residues. This specimen belongs to a study of beta chain features in type 1 diabetes. Points from the study as a whole: The influence of HLA type on TCRB rearrangement stayed undetermined. For Type 1 diabetes patients, all four CD4+ subsets carried TCRB CDR3s that were moderately but significantly shorter.

J is TRBJ2-3 and V is TRBV29-1; no firm D call. This clonotype originated in a woman aged 18-29 years in good health. The sample taken for sequencing was central memory CD4+ T cells from blood. The CDR3 region is CSVDRDTQYF. The DNA of the CDR3 is TGCAGCGTTGATAGAGATACGCAGTATTTT.